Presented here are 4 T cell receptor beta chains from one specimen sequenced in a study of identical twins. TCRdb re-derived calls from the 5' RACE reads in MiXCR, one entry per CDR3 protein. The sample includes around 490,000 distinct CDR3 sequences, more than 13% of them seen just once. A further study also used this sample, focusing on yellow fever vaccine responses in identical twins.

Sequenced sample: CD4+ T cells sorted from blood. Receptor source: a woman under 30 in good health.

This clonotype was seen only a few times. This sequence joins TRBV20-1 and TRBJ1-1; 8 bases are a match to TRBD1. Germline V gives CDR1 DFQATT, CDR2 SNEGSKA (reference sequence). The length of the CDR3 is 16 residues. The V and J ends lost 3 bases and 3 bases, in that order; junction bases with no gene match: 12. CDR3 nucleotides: TGCAGTGCTAGGGCCGGGGCAGGGGGCGCGTACACTGAAGCTTTCTTT. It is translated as CSARAGAGGAYTEAFF.

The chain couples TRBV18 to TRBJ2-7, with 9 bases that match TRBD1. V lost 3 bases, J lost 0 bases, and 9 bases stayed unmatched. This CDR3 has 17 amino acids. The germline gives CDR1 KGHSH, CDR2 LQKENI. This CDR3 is CASSPGTGSLSSYEQYF. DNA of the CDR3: TGTGCCAGCTCACCCGGGACAGGGTCTCTGAGCTCCTACGAGCAGTACTTC.

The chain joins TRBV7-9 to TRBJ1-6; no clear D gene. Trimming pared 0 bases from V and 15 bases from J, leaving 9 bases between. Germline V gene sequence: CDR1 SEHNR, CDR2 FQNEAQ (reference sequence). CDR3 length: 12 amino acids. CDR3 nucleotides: TGTGCCAGCAGCTTAGCGGGCGCAGGCCTCCACTTT. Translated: CASSLAGAGLHF.

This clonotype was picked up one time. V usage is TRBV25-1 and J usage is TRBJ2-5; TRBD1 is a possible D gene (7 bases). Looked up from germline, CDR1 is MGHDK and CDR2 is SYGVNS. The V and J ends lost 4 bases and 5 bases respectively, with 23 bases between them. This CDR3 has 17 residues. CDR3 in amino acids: CASSAGRGASFEETQYF. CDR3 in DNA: TGTGCCAGCAGTGCGGGCAGGGGGGCCTCGTTCGAGGAGACCCAGTACTTC.